A selection of T cell receptor beta chains follows, all from one sample in a study of T cell repertoires in cytomegalovirus infection. TCRdb processed the reads anew with MiXCR; each CDR3 protein has one entry. The repertoire has some 600,000 distinct CDR3 sequences, around 24% of them found once; the top ten carry 7.5% to 9%. Sequenced input: CD8+ T cells from PBMCs. The origin of the receptors is a human donor in good health (CMV status not recorded). Some clones in this sample may be carry-over from other donors' samples. CDR3s include the opening cysteine and the closing phenylalanine or tryptophan. A D gene is named only where the DNA matches it firmly. Some rows have no size entry. The others give once, few or many, or a class for an expanded clone.

>once|TRBV5-5|NA|TRBJ2-5
TGTGCCAGCAGCTTTGAGGACTGGCAAGAGACCCAGTACTTC
CASSFEDWQETQYF
>few|TRBV2|TRBD1|TRBJ2-5
TGTGCCAGCAGTGACTGGGACAGGGGCCAAGAGACCCAGTACTTC
CASSDWDRGQETQYF
>many|TRBV7-9|TRBD1|TRBJ2-1
TGTGCCAGCAGCTTGGGGGACAGGGGCAATGAGCAGTTCTTC
CASSLGDRGNEQFF
>NA|TRBV23-1|NA|TRBJ2-1
TGCGCCAGCAGTCAATCTCAGTTCGGGACGGGCCACTACAATGAGCAGTTCTTC
CASSQSQFGTGHYNEQFF
>NA|TRBV6-4|TRBD2|TRBJ2-1
TGTGCCAGCAGTGGAACTAGCGGGGGGGCTGCTGAGCAGTTCTTC
CASSGTSGGAAEQFF
>many|TRBV29-1|NA|TRBJ2-1
TGCAGCGTTCAAATCACGGACCGTTCGGGTGAGCAGTTCTTC
CSVQITDRSGEQFF
>few|TRBV28|TRBD1|TRBJ2-3
TGTGCCAGCAGTACCTGGATACAGGGGGCAGGTACAGATACGCAGTATTTT
CASSTWIQGAGTDTQYF
>many|TRBV7-9|NA|TRBJ1-2
TGTGCCAGCGGACCGACTCCCCAAGGGGACTATGGCTACACCTTC
CASGPTPQGDYGYTF
>few|TRBV6-1|TRBD1|TRBJ1-6
TGTGCCAGCAGCCCAGACAGGGTGAATTCACCCCTCCACTTT
CASSPDRVNSPLHF
>few|TRBV12-5|NA|TRBJ1-2
TGTGCTAGTGGTCCCTCCCGGGAGGGGGATGGTCCAGGCTACACCTTC
CASGPSREGDGPGYTF
>NA|TRBV6-5|TRBD1|TRBJ1-1
TGTGCCAGCAGTTACACACAGGGGACCACTGAAGCTTTCTTT
CASSYTQGTTEAFF
>NA|TRBV10-3|NA|TRBJ2-7
TGTGCCATCAGTGACCCCGGGACGGAATCCTACGAGCAGTACTTC
CAISDPGTESYEQYF
>many|TRBV12-3/TRBV12-4|NA|TRBJ2-7
TGTGCCAGCAGTACAGCGGCCAGCCGCGACGAGCAGTACTTC
CASSTAASRDEQYF
>NA|TRBV6-2/TRBV6-3|NA|TRBJ2-6
TGTGCCAGCAGGCACCCGGGAGAAAACTCTGGGGCCAACGTCCTGACTTTC
CASRHPGENSGANVLTF
>many|TRBV7-8|NA|TRBJ1-6
TGTGCCAGCAGCCTCATAATTAATTCACCCCTCCACTTT
CASSLIINSPLHF
>many|TRBV4-1|NA|TRBJ1-1
TGCGCCAGCAGCCAAGAGGCCATGAACACTGAAGCTTTCTTT
CASSQEAMNTEAFF
>few|TRBV7-9|TRBD2|TRBJ2-7
TGTGCCAGCAGATCAAGTTCCGGGACTAGTGGGCCCTACGAGCAGTACTTC
CASRSSSGTSGPYEQYF
>NA|TRBV7-9|TRBD2|TRBJ2-5
TGTGCCAGCAGCTTAAGGGAGCGGGGGGGCTTCGGAAGGGAAGAGACCCAGTACTTC
CASSLRERGGFGREETQYF
>NA|TRBV12-3/TRBV12-4|NA|TRBJ2-7
TGTGCCAGCAGTTTAGACAGTCCACTCACCTACGAGCAGTACTTC
CASSLDSPLTYEQYF
>many|TRBV6-2/TRBV6-3|NA|TRBJ2-1
TGTGCCAGCAGTTACTTCAGGGTCCCCTACAATGAGCAGTTCTTC
CASSYFRVPYNEQFF
>few|TRBV28|NA|TRBJ2-5
TGTGCCAGCAGTGGGGGTTTTTATGCGGAGACCCAGTACTTC
CASSGGFYAETQYF
>NA|TRBV10-3|NA|TRBJ1-1
TGTGCCATCAGTGACAAACTCGGCCAGAAGAACACTGAAGCTTTCTTT
CAISDKLGQKNTEAFF
>few|TRBV27|NA|TRBJ2-7
TGTGCCAGCAGTTTTGGACAGTCCTACGAGCAGTACTTC
CASSFGQSYEQYF
>NA|TRBV29-1|NA|TRBJ2-1
TGCAGCGTTTCCGGACAGTACAATGAGCAGTTCTTC
CSVSGQYNEQFF
>NA|TRBV29-1|TRBD1|TRBJ2-1
TGCAGCGTACCGACAGGGGGCCTAAAAAATGAGCAGTTCTTC
CSVPTGGLKNEQFF
>NA|TRBV19|NA|TRBJ1-5
TGTGCCAGTAGAATAGGACATCAGCCCCAGCATTTT
CASRIGHQPQHF
>few|TRBV10-2|NA|TRBJ2-7
TGCGCCAGCAGTGAGTCCGCAGGTCCCTACGAGCAGTACTTC
CASSESAGPYEQYF
>few|TRBV5-4|TRBD1|TRBJ2-2
TGTGCCAGCAGCCGTGGGACAGCCGGGGAGCTGTTTTTT
CASSRGTAGELFF
>NA|TRBV5-6|NA|TRBJ1-4
TGTGCCAGCAGCAGTTCGGGTGAAAAACTGTTTTTT
CASSSSGEKLFF
>NA|TRBV28|TRBD1|TRBJ2-2
TGTGCCAGCAGTTATGGGGGACAGGGATTTCTCGGGGAGCTGTTTTTT
CASSYGGQGFLGELFF
>NA|TRBV7-2|NA|TRBJ1-6
TGTGCCAGCAGCAGGACAGTCAAACCCTATTCACCCCTCCACTTT
CASSRTVKPYSPLHF
>NA|TRBV5-6|NA|TRBJ2-5
TGTGCCAGCAGCTTGAAAGGGGTTTGGTACTTC
CASSLKGVWYF
>few|TRBV6-5|NA|TRBJ1-1
TGTGCCAGCAGTTACGACGCAGGGTTGAGTGAAGCTTTCTTT
CASSYDAGLSEAFF